These T cell receptor beta chains were read from a single sample in a study of cytomegalovirus exposure and HLA in healthy donors. Profiling relied on immunoSEQ multiplex PCR, and the TCRdb table lists in-frame clones only, not all of them. Here the sample spans 180,000 or so clones, 65% to 85% being singletons. Source material: PBMCs. These receptors all stem from a girl aged 5-17 years in good health and CMV-seropositive. CDR3s include the opening cysteine and the closing phenylalanine or tryptophan. Fields, in order: CDR3 length, D gene, J gene, clone size, V gene, CDR3 protein, CDR3 DNA. A D gene is named only where the DNA matches it firmly. The size of a clone is reported for some rows only, either as once, few or many, or as a class for expanded clones.

length: 15; D: .; J: TRBJ2-6; size: .; V: TRBV5-1; CDR3: CASETGRSGANVLTF; DNA: TGCGCCAGCGAGACAGGCCGGTCTGGGGCCAACGTCCTGACTTTC
length: 14; D: TRBD2; J: TRBJ2-7; size: .; V: TRBV10-2; CDR3: CASREAGFSYEQYF; DNA: TGCGCCAGCAGAGAAGCGGGATTCTCCTACGAGCAGTACTTC
length: 14; D: .; J: TRBJ2-7; size: .; V: TRBV11-2; CDR3: CASSLFRQGYEQYF; DNA: TGTGCCAGCAGCTTATTTCGTCAGGGCTACGAGCAGTACTTC
length: 15; D: TRBD1; J: TRBJ2-3; size: once; V: TRBV19; CDR3: CASKGQGVSTDTQYF; DNA: TGTGCCAGTAAGGGACAGGGGGTTAGTACAGATACGCAGTATTTT
length: 15; D: TRBD1; J: TRBJ1-5; size: .; V: TRBV7-2; CDR3: CASSGGQGRNQPQHF; DNA: TGTGCCAGCAGCGGGGGACAGGGTCGAAATCAGCCCCAGCATTTT
length: 12; D: .; J: TRBJ2-5; size: once; V: TRBV6-5; CDR3: CASRTTEETQYF; DNA: TGTGCCAGCAGAACCACAGAAGAGACCCAGTACTTC
length: 12; D: TRBD1; J: TRBJ2-1; size: .; V: TRBV29-1; CDR3: CSGDRPYNEQFF; DNA: TGCAGCGGGGACAGGCCGTACAATGAGCAGTTCTTC
length: 14; D: .; J: TRBJ1-2; size: .; V: TRBV19; CDR3: CASSIAGINYGYTF; DNA: TGTGCCAGTAGTATAGCAGGGATTAACTATGGCTACACCTTC
length: 14; D: .; J: TRBJ1-1; size: .; V: TRBV2; CDR3: CASLWGGGLTEAFF; DNA: TGTGCCAGTTTGTGGGGAGGGGGTTTGACTGAAGCTTTCTTT
length: 15; D: .; J: TRBJ1-4; size: .; V: TRBV15; CDR3: CATSSLLGSPEKLFF; DNA: TGTGCCACCAGCAGTCTACTCGGGAGTCCCGAAAAACTGTTTTTT
length: 17; D: TRBD2; J: TRBJ2-7; size: .; V: TRBV11-2; CDR3: CASTAGRTSGSNFEQYF; DNA: TGTGCCAGCACCGCCGGCCGGACTAGCGGGAGTAATTTCGAGCAGTACTTC
length: 16; D: TRBD1; J: TRBJ1-2; size: once; V: TRBV29-1; CDR3: CSVFMGEGQGLYGYTF; DNA: TGCAGCGTTTTCATGGGGGAGGGACAGGGCCTCTATGGCTACACCTTC
length: 15; D: TRBD1; J: TRBJ1-2; size: .; V: TRBV27; CDR3: CASSLLTGADYGYTF; DNA: TGTGCCAGCAGTTTACTCACAGGGGCGGACTATGGCTACACCTTC
length: 17; D: TRBD1; J: TRBJ1-3; size: .; V: TRBV4-3; CDR3: CASSQGPGGSSGNTIYF; DNA: TGCGCCAGCAGCCAAGGTCCAGGGGGCTCCTCTGGAAACACCATATATTTT
length: 16; D: TRBD2; J: TRBJ2-5; size: .; V: TRBV12-5; CDR3: CASGPPGLAASGTQYF; DNA: TGTGCTAGTGGTCCCCCGGGACTAGCGGCATCTGGGACCCAGTACTTC
length: 11; D: .; J: TRBJ2-1; size: .; V: TRBV7-2; CDR3: CASSSGLKQFF; DNA: TGTGCCAGCAGCTCCGGACTAAAGCAGTTCTTC
length: 10; D: .; J: TRBJ1-2; size: few; V: TRBV30; CDR3: CACEMDGYTF; DNA: TGTGCCTGTGAGATGGATGGCTACACCTTC
length: 13; D: .; J: TRBJ2-7; size: .; V: TRBV30; CDR3: CAWSLGRVYEQYF; DNA: TGTGCCTGGAGTCTCGGCAGGGTCTACGAGCAGTACTTC
length: 13; D: .; J: TRBJ1-1; size: .; V: TRBV4-2; CDR3: CASSQVEGTEAFF; DNA: TGTGCCAGCAGCCAAGTGGAGGGCACTGAAGCTTTCTTT
length: 14; D: .; J: TRBJ1-1; size: .; V: TRBV29-1; CDR3: CSVDNPGADTEAFF; DNA: TGCAGCGTAGACAACCCAGGGGCGGACACTGAAGCTTTCTTT
length: 16; D: TRBD2; J: TRBJ2-3; size: once; V: TRBV30; CDR3: CAWSQGTSGRGDTQYF; DNA: TGTGCCTGGAGTCAAGGGACTAGCGGGAGGGGAGATACGCAGTATTTT
length: 17; D: TRBD1; J: TRBJ2-7; size: .; V: TRBV15; CDR3: CATSRKQGTEYLYEQYF; DNA: TGTGCCACCAGCAGAAAGCAGGGGACAGAGTACCTCTACGAGCAGTACTTC
length: 12; D: .; J: TRBJ2-3; size: .; V: TRBV7-6; CDR3: CASSGGGDTQYF; DNA: TGTGCCAGCAGCGGAGGAGGGGATACGCAGTATTTT
length: 13; D: .; J: TRBJ1-1; size: .; V: TRBV7-2; CDR3: CASSSQRNTEAFF; DNA: TGTGCCAGCAGCTCACAGAGGAACACTGAAGCTTTCTTT
length: 14; D: TRBD1; J: TRBJ2-5; size: .; V: TRBV5-1; CDR3: CASSLDRGGETQYF; DNA: TGCGCCAGCAGCCTGGACAGGGGAGGCGAGACCCAGTACTTC
length: 16; D: TRBD2; J: TRBJ2-5; size: .; V: TRBV7-9; CDR3: CASSRPLAGGMETQYF; DNA: TGTGCCAGCAGCCGCCCGTTAGCGGGAGGTATGGAGACCCAGTACTTC
length: 15; D: TRBD1; J: TRBJ1-2; size: .; V: TRBV29-1; CDR3: CSVEATVRGQNGYTF; DNA: TGCAGCGTTGAGGCCACCGTCAGGGGGCAGAATGGCTACACCTTC
length: 16; D: .; J: TRBJ2-3; size: .; V: TRBV27; CDR3: CASSLSSRGFGDTQYF; DNA: TGTGCCAGCAGTTTGTCATCTCGGGGGTTCGGAGATACGCAGTATTTT
length: 15; D: .; J: TRBJ2-7; size: .; V: TRBV27; CDR3: CASSLSRTPGLEQYF; DNA: TGTGCCAGCAGTTTATCACGGACTCCGGGACTCGAGCAGTACTTC
length: 13; D: .; J: TRBJ1-1; size: .; V: TRBV19; CDR3: CASSIGRNTEAFF; DNA: TGTGCCAGTAGTATTGGGAGAAACACTGAAGCTTTCTTT
length: 13; D: .; J: TRBJ2-5; size: few; V: TRBV13; CDR3: CASSGLNQETQYF; DNA: TGTGCCAGCAGTGGGCTGAACCAAGAGACCCAGTACTTC
length: 14; D: TRBD1; J: TRBJ1-2; size: few; V: TRBV6-5; CDR3: CASSYGDRGYGYTF; DNA: TGTGCCAGCAGTTACGGTGACAGGGGCTATGGCTACACCTTC
length: 12; D: .; J: TRBJ2-7; size: .; V: TRBV2; CDR3: CASSVDRYEQYF; DNA: TGTGCCAGCAGTGTGGACAGATACGAGCAGTACTTC
length: 16; D: .; J: TRBJ2-3; size: .; V: TRBV14; CDR3: CASSQEWMTSTDTQYF; DNA: TGTGCCAGCAGCCAGGAGTGGATGACTAGCACAGATACGCAGTATTTT
length: 15; D: TRBD2; J: TRBJ2-1; size: .; V: TRBV4-3; CDR3: CASSQRAGVGHEQFF; DNA: TGCGCCAGCAGCCAAAGAGCGGGAGTAGGCCATGAGCAGTTCTTC
length: 14; D: TRBD1; J: TRBJ1-1; size: .; V: TRBV19; CDR3: CASSRDRGYTEAFF; DNA: TGTGCCAGTAGCCGAGACAGGGGATACACTGAAGCTTTCTTT
length: 13; D: .; J: TRBJ1-5; size: .; V: TRBV30; CDR3: CAWREGRNQPQHF; DNA: TGTGCCTGGAGGGAGGGGCGGAATCAGCCCCAGCATTTT
length: 12; D: .; J: TRBJ2-3; size: .; V: TRBV7-8; CDR3: CASSFFTDTQYF; DNA: TGTGCCAGCAGCTTCTTTACAGATACGCAGTATTTT
length: 18; D: TRBD2; J: TRBJ2-7; size: .; V: TRBV7-6; CDR3: CASSLGPLGGSSSYEQYF; DNA: TGTGCCAGCAGCTTAGGGCCTTTGGGCGGGAGTAGCTCCTACGAGCAGTACTTC
length: 11; D: TRBD1; J: TRBJ2-4; size: .; V: TRBV27; CDR3: CASRQGNIQYF; DNA: TGTGCCAGCCGACAGGGAAACATTCAGTACTTC
length: 13; D: TRBD1; J: TRBJ1-1; size: .; V: TRBV27; CDR3: CASGDRPNTEAFF; DNA: TGTGCCAGCGGGGACAGGCCGAACACTGAAGCTTTCTTT
length: 13; D: .; J: TRBJ1-2; size: few; V: TRBV7-2; CDR3: CASSLGQTYGYTF; DNA: TGTGCCAGCAGCTTAGGACAGACCTATGGCTACACCTTC
length: 14; D: .; J: TRBJ2-1; size: .; V: TRBV13; CDR3: CASSIESRADEQFF; DNA: TGTGCCAGCAGCATCGAATCCAGGGCCGATGAGCAGTTCTTC
length: 13; D: TRBD1; J: TRBJ2-7; size: .; V: TRBV7-7; CDR3: CASSPDRGYEQYF; DNA: TGTGCTAGCAGCCCAGACAGGGGGTACGAGCAGTACTTC
length: 18; D: TRBD1; J: TRBJ2-5; size: .; V: TRBV27; CDR3: CASSQRDRGFTYQETQYF; DNA: TGTGCCAGCAGTCAGCGGGACAGGGGTTTTACGTACCAAGAGACCCAGTACTTC
length: 15; D: .; J: TRBJ2-1; size: .; V: TRBV10-1; CDR3: CASSESGGSYNEQFF; DNA: TGCGCCAGCAGTGAGTCCGGGGGCTCCTACAATGAGCAGTTCTTC
length: 13; D: .; J: TRBJ1-1; size: few; V: TRBV2; CDR3: CASKTGSGTEAFF; DNA: TGTGCCAGCAAGACAGGCAGTGGCACTGAAGCTTTCTTT
length: 14; D: .; J: TRBJ2-3; size: .; V: TRBV27; CDR3: CASREHRVTDTQYF; DNA: TGTGCCAGCAGAGAGCACAGGGTGACAGATACGCAGTATTTT
length: 15; D: TRBD2; J: TRBJ2-1; size: once; V: TRBV19; CDR3: CASSQTSGSLDEQFF; DNA: TGTGCCAGTAGCCAGACTAGCGGGAGTCTCGATGAGCAGTTCTTC
length: 16; D: TRBD1; J: TRBJ1-2; size: .; V: TRBV4-1; CDR3: CASSHPRGDRGLFPTF; DNA: TGCGCCAGCAGCCACCCTAGGGGGGACAGGGGCCTCTTTCCCACCTTC
length: 17; D: .; J: TRBJ1-5; size: .; V: TRBV5-4; CDR3: CASSLGDPGGKEQPQHF; DNA: TGTGCCAGCAGCTTGGGCGATCCCGGGGGAAAGGAGCAGCCCCAGCATTTT
length: 13; D: .; J: TRBJ2-5; size: .; V: TRBV19; CDR3: CASSMGRIQTQYF; DNA: TGTGCCAGTAGTATGGGCCGTATTCAGACCCAGTACTTC
length: 14; D: .; J: TRBJ2-5; size: .; V: TRBV2; CDR3: CASARSGYQETQYF; DNA: TGTGCCAGTGCACGGTCGGGGTACCAAGAGACCCAGTACTTC
length: 15; D: TRBD2; J: TRBJ2-1; size: once; V: TRBV6-5; CDR3: CASRETSGLYNEQFF; DNA: TGTGCCAGCAGGGAAACTAGCGGGCTGTACAATGAGCAGTTCTTC
length: 14; D: .; J: TRBJ1-2; size: .; V: TRBV15; CDR3: CATSRERAGVGYTF; DNA: TGTGCCACCAGCAGAGAACGGGCAGGGGTTGGCTACACCTTC
length: 17; D: .; J: TRBJ2-6; size: few; V: TRBV18; CDR3: CASSPAGPFSGANVLTF; DNA: TGTGCCAGCTCACCAGCGGGACCCTTCTCTGGGGCCAACGTCCTGACTTTC
length: 13; D: .; J: TRBJ1-2; size: .; V: TRBV30; CDR3: CAWGSDSHGGYTF; DNA: TGTGCCTGGGGCTCGGACAGCCACGGGGGCTACACCTTC